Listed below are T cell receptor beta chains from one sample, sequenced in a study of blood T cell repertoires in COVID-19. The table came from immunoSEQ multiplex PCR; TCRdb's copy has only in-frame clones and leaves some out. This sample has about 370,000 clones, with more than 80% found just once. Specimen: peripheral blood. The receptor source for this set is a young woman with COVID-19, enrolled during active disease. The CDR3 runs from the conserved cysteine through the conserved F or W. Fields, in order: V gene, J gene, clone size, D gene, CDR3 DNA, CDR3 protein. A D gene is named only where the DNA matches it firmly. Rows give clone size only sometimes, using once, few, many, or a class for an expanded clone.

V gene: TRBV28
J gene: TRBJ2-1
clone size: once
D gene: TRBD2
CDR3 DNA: TGTGCCAGCAGTTTATATCTAGCGGGGGAGAGAAATGAGCAGTTCTTC
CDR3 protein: CASSLYLAGERNEQFF

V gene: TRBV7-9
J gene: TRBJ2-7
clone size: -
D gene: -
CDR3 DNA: TGTGCCAGCAGCTTGAACAGGGCGCCTGAGGAGCAGTACTTC
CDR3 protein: CASSLNRAPEEQYF

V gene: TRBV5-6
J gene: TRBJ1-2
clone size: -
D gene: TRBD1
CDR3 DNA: TGTGCCAGCAGCTCCACCGGGACAGCCCTCTTCTATGGCTACACCTTC
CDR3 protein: CASSSTGTALFYGYTF

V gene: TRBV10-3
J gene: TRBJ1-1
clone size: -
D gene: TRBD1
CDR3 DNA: TGTGCCATCAGTATGGGGGACAGCATGAACACTGAAGCTTTCTTT
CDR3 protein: CAISMGDSMNTEAFF

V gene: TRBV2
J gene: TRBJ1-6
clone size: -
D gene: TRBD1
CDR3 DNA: TGTGCCAGCAGTCTGGACAGGGCCGGTCTAGCAAATTCACCCCTCCACTTT
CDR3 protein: CASSLDRAGLANSPLHF

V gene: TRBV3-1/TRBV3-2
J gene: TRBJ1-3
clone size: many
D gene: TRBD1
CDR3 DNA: TGTGCCAGCCCCCGGGACAGGGATGGGTACACCATATATTTT
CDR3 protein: CASPRDRDGYTIYF

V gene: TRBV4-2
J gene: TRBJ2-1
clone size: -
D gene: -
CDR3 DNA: TGTGCCAGCAGCCAATCTACCTACAATGAGCAGTTCTTC
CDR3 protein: CASSQSTYNEQFF

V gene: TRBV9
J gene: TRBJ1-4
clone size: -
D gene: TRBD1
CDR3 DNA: TGTGCCAGCAGCGTCGGGTTGGGGGACAGGGAAAAACTGTTTTTT
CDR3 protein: CASSVGLGDREKLFF

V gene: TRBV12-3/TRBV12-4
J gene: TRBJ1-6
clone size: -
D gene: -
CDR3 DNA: TGTGCCAGTGCCAGTTTTGGGCTTACTCTCGTCCACTTT
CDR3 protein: CASASFGLTLVHF

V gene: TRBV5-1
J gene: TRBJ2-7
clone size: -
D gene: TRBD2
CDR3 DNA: TGCGCCAGCAGCTTGGGAGGGACTAGCGGGGGGTTCGACGAGCAGTACTTC
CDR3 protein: CASSLGGTSGGFDEQYF

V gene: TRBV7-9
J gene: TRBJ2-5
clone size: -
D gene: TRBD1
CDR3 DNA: TGTGCCAGCAGCCCGCGACAGGGTCAAGAGACCCAGTACTTC
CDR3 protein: CASSPRQGQETQYF

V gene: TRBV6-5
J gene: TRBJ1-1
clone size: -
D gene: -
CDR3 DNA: TGTGCCAGCAGCCGGGAGTCTGAAGCTTTCTTT
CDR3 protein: CASSRESEAFF

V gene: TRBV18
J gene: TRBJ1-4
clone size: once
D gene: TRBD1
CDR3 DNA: TGTGCCAGCTCACCACCGGACAGGGGTGAAAAACTGTTTTTT
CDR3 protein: CASSPPDRGEKLFF

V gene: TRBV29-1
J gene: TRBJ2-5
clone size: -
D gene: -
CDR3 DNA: TGCAGCGTCGAGGGTGGAACGACCCAGTACTTC
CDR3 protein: CSVEGGTTQYF

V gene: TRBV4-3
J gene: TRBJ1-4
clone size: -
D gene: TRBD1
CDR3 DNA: TGCGCCAGCAGCCAAGACAGGGGGCGTAATGAAAAACTGTTTTTT
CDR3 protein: CASSQDRGRNEKLFF

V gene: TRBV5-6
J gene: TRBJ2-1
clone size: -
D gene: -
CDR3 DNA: TGTGCCAGCAGCTTGGTTCGACAGAGCTCCTACAATGAGCAGTTCTTC
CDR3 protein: CASSLVRQSSYNEQFF

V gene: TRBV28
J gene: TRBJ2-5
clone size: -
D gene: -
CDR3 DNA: TGTGCCAGCAGCCCTACAGTACAAGAGACCCAGTACTTC
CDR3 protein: CASSPTVQETQYF

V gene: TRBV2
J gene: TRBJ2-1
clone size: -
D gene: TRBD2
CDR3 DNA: TGTGCCAGCAGCCAAAGGACTAGCGGGCCTGGGGGTTTCTTC
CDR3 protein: CASSQRTSGPGGFF

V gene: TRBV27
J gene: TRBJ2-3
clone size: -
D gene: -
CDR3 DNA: TGTGCCAGCAGTTTATTGGCGGGATCATTTGGTGGGACGCAGTATTTT
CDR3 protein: CASSLLAGSFGGTQYF

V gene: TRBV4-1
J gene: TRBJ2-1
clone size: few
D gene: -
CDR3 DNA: TGCGCCAGCAGCCAGGGGGCAGGGTATTCCTACAATGAGCAGTTCTTC
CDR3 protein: CASSQGAGYSYNEQFF

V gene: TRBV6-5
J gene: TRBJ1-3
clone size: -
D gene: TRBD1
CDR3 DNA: TGTGCCAGCAGGGGGGACAGCCACTCTGGAAACACCATATATTTT
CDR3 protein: CASRGDSHSGNTIYF

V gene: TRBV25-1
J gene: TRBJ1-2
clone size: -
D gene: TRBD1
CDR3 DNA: TGTGCCAGCAGTATCTCCGGGACAGGGGACTATGGCTACACCTTC
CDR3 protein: CASSISGTGDYGYTF

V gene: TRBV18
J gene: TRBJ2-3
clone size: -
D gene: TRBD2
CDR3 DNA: TGTGCCAGCTCACCTCTAGCGGGAGGAGATACGCAGTATTTT
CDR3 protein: CASSPLAGGDTQYF

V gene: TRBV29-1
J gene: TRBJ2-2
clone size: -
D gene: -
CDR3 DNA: TGCAGCGTTGAGGGGGCAGCGAACACCGGGGAGCTGTTTTTT
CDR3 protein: CSVEGAANTGELFF

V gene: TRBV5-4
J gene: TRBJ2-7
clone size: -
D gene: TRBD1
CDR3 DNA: TGTGCCAGCAGCTCTAAGACAGGGCACGATGAGCAGTACTTC
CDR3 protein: CASSSKTGHDEQYF

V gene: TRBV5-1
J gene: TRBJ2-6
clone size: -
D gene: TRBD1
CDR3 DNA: TGCGCCAGCAGCGGAGGGACAGGAGGGGCCAACGTCCTGACTTTC
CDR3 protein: CASSGGTGGANVLTF

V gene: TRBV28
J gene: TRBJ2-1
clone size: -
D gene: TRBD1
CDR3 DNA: TGTGCCAGCATTCTCCGGACAGGGCTTTACAATGAGCAGTTCTTC
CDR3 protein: CASILRTGLYNEQFF

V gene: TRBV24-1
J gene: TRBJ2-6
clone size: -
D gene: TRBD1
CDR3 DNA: TGTGCCACCAGTCCCGGGACAGGGGTCCCCGTCCTGACTTTC
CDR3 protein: CATSPGTGVPVLTF

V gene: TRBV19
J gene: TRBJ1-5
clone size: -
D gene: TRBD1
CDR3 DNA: TGTGCCAGTAGTATAGCGTTGCGGGACAGGGTACATAGCAATCAGCCCCAGCATTTT
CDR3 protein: CASSIALRDRVHSNQPQHF

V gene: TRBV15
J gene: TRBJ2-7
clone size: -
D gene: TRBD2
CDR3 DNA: TGTGCCACCAGCAGAGGACTAGCGGGGAGAGAGCAGTACTTC
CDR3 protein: CATSRGLAGREQYF

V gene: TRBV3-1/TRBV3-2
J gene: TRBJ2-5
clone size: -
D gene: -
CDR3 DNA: TGTGCCAGCAGCCAAGTGGCAACAGGCCAAGAGACCCAGTACTTC
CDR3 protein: CASSQVATGQETQYF

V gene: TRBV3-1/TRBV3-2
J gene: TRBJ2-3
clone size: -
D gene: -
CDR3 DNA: TGTGCCAGCAGCCAAGATACCAGGGCGGATACGCAGTATTTT
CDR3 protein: CASSQDTRADTQYF

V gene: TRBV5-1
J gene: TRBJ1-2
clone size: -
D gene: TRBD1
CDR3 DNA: TGCGCCAGCAGCTTAGACAGGGCTGAAAACTATGGCTACACCTTC
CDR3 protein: CASSLDRAENYGYTF

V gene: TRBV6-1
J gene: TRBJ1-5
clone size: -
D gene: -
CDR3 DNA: TGTGCCAGCAGTGAATGGCTGGCCAATCAGCCCCAGCATTTT
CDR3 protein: CASSEWLANQPQHF

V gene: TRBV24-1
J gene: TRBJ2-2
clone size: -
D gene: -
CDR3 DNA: TGTGCCACCAGTGACAAGGACAGTTATTACACCGGGGAGCTGTTTTTT
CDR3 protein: CATSDKDSYYTGELFF

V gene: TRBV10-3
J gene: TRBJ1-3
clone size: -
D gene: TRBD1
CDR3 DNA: TGTGCCATCACTAGGGACAGCCGAAACACCATATATTTT
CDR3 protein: CAITRDSRNTIYF

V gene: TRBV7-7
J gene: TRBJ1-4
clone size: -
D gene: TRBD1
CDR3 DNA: TGTGCTAGCAGCTTGGGAACCGGGACAGAACTGTTTTTT
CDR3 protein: CASSLGTGTELFF

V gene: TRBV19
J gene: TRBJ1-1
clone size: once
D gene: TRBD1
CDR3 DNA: TGTGCCAGTAGTATGCACGCCCCAAGACAGGGGAACACTGAAGCTTTCTTT
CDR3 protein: CASSMHAPRQGNTEAFF

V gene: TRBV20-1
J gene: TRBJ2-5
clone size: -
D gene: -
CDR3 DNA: TGCAGTGCTCAGAATGAAGAGACCCAGTACTTC
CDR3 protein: CSAQNEETQYF

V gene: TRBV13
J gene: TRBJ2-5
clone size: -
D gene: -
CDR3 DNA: TGTGCCAGCAGCTTAGCTCTAGGACAAGAGACCCAGTACTTC
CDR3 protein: CASSLALGQETQYF